This entry is about one T cell receptor (beta chain). Trimming took 3 bases from V and 8 from J, leaving 13 bases between them. Germline V CDR1 and CDR2: LNHDA, SQIVND (reference sequence). The CDR3 length is 13 residues. Each patient relapsed following autologous stem cell transplantation, and prior brentuximab vedotin exposure differed. This record belongs to a study of PD-1 blockade in classical Hodgkin lymphoma. Here immunoSEQ multiplex PCR was the method, and the copy in TCRdb shows in-frame clones only, minus some. The sample shows tens of thousands of clones, around 70% of them seen only once. The receptor comes from a human donor with classical Hodgkin lymphoma. The sample in question was peripheral blood mononuclear cells (PBMCs), obtained before the second cycle of nivolumab. V usage is TRBV19 and J usage is TRBJ1-1, with unresolved D. CDR3 residues: CASSISTWMEAFF. The CDR3 bases are TGTGCCAGTAGTATCTCGACCTGGATGGAAGCTTTCTTT.